These T cell receptor beta chains were read from a single sample in a study of T cells after yellow fever vaccination. TCRdb re-derived calls from the 5' RACE reads in MiXCR, one entry per CDR3 protein. The table has about 350,000 distinct CDR3 sequences, roughly 8.3% seen once. The sequencing here drew on PBMCs, taken more than 35 days after the first yellow fever vaccination. These TCRs come from a man younger than 35 who received the YFV17D yellow fever vaccine. CDR3s include the opening cysteine and the closing phenylalanine or tryptophan. The D gene is left open where the match is weak. Only part of the rows carry a size: once, few, many, or a class if the clone is expanded.

CASSPPGRRDTQYF | TGTGCCAGTAGTCCTCCGGGCCGACGAGATACGCAGTATTTT | TRBV19 | NA | TRBJ2-3 | NA
CASSSSETGELFF | TGTGCCAGCAGCTCAAGCGAGACCGGGGAGCTGTTTTTT | TRBV5-4 | NA | TRBJ2-2 | many
CASSFLNTANYGYTF | TGTGCCAGCAGCTTCCTAAACACAGCTAACTATGGCTACACCTTC | TRBV5-5 | NA | TRBJ1-2 | many
CATSREARYEQYF | TGTGCCACCAGCAGGGAAGCTAGGTACGAGCAGTACTTC | TRBV15 | NA | TRBJ2-7 | NA
CAWRQETQYF | TGTGCCTGGAGACAAGAGACCCAGTACTTC | TRBV30 | NA | TRBJ2-5 | NA
CASSRTPTGGSYNEQFF | TGTGCCAGCAGCCGTACTCCGACAGGGGGCTCCTACAATGAGCAGTTCTTC | TRBV7-2 | TRBD1 | TRBJ2-1 | few
CASSYARTSGGGELFF | TGCGCCAGCAGCTATGCCCGGACTAGCGGGGGCGGGGAGCTGTTTTTT | TRBV5-1 | TRBD2 | TRBJ2-2 | NA
CASSYSRTNPAQYF | TGTGCCAGCAGTTACTCCCGGACTAATCCGGCCCAGTACTTC | TRBV6-5 | NA | TRBJ2-5 | many
CASSQTTGLGQPQHF | TGTGCCAGCAGCCAAACCACAGGGTTAGGTCAGCCCCAGCATTTT | TRBV4-2 | NA | TRBJ1-5 | NA
CATTRKLAGDPILNTGELFF | TGTGCCACCACCCGAAAACTAGCGGGGGACCCGATTTTAAACACCGGGGAGCTGTTTTTT | TRBV7-4 | TRBD2 | TRBJ2-2 | NA
CASSPGGRKDQPQHF | TGTGCCAGCAGCCCGGGCGGGCGTAAGGATCAGCCCCAGCATTTT | TRBV7-2 | NA | TRBJ1-5 | many
CASSFRGNTGELFF | TGTGCCAGCAGCTTCCGCGGGAACACCGGGGAGCTGTTTTTT | TRBV7-6 | NA | TRBJ2-2 | few
CASSQDPDSGGSTDTQYF | TGCGCCAGCAGCCAAGACCCCGATTCAGGGGGGTCCACAGATACGCAGTATTTT | TRBV4-1 | NA | TRBJ2-3 | few
CASSLGHVNTGELFF | TGCGCCAGCAGCTTGGGACATGTGAACACCGGGGAGCTGTTTTTT | TRBV5-1 | NA | TRBJ2-2 | NA
CSVEGGGPGTVYEQYF | TGCAGCGTTGAAGGGGGGGGGCCCGGGACAGTCTACGAGCAGTACTTC | TRBV29-1 | NA | TRBJ2-7 | NA
CASSGVAGTYNEQFF | TGTGCCAGCAGTGGGGTAGCGGGGACCTACAATGAGCAGTTCTTC | TRBV6-1 | TRBD2 | TRBJ2-1 | few
CASARDQSTDTQYF | TGTGCCAGCGCCCGGGACCAAAGCACAGATACGCAGTATTTT | TRBV5-4 | NA | TRBJ2-3 | few
CSARHPAGGEQFF | TGCAGTGCTAGACACCCCGCGGGAGGAGAGCAGTTCTTC | TRBV20-1 | TRBD2 | TRBJ2-1 | NA
CASSPGQGANQYGYTF | TGTGCCAGCTCACCGGGACAGGGGGCAAATCAATATGGCTACACCTTC | TRBV18 | TRBD1 | TRBJ1-2 | few
CASRQDSYRYNEQFF | TGTGCCAGCAGGCAAGATTCTTACCGCTACAATGAGCAGTTCTTC | TRBV7-9 | NA | TRBJ2-1 | few
CASSLLGQDDTQYF | TGTGCCAGCAGTCTGCTGGGACAGGATGATACGCAGTATTTT | TRBV7-2 | TRBD1 | TRBJ2-3 | NA
CVSSPYPGNQPQHF | TGTGTCAGCTCTCCCTACCCTGGCAATCAGCCCCAGCATTTT | TRBV27 | NA | TRBJ1-5 | NA
CASSYLEGSGGNEQYF | TGTGCCAGCAGTTATTTAGAAGGAAGCGGGGGTAACGAGCAGTACTTC | TRBV6-5 | TRBD2 | TRBJ2-7 | NA
CASSYSRGYNSPLHF | TGTGCCAGCAGTTACTCTCGGGGGTATAATTCACCCCTCCACTTT | TRBV6-5 | NA | TRBJ1-6 | NA
CASSSFVAQGDYGYTF | TGTGCCAGCAGCTCATTTGTGGCTCAGGGTGATTATGGCTACACCTTC | TRBV5-4 | NA | TRBJ1-2 | few
CASSQDGEAFF | TGCGCCAGCAGCCAAGATGGTGAAGCTTTCTTT | TRBV4-1 | NA | TRBJ1-1 | NA
CSVSGNLPQAFF | TGCAGTGTTTCGGGGAACCTCCCCCAAGCTTTCTTT | TRBV20-1 | NA | TRBJ1-1 | few
CASSEQYSNEKLFF | TGTGCCAGCAGTGAACAGTATTCTAATGAAAAACTGTTTTTT | TRBV7-2 | NA | TRBJ1-4 | few
CASMWEDTQYF | TGTGCCAGCATGTGGGAAGATACGCAGTATTTT | TRBV6-6 | NA | TRBJ2-3 | NA
CASSLGQGSEKLFF | TGCGCCAGCAGCTTGGGACAGGGGAGTGAAAAACTGTTTTTT | TRBV5-1 | TRBD1 | TRBJ1-4 | many
CASSYLADSQETQYF | TGTGCCAGCAGTTACCTTGCGGACAGCCAAGAGACCCAGTACTTC | TRBV6-5 | NA | TRBJ2-5 | few
CASSPDQELQFF | TGTGCCAGCTCCCCGGACCAGGAACTCCAGTTCTTC | TRBV18 | NA | TRBJ2-1 | few
CASSTTGLSNQPQHF | TGTGCCAGTAGTACCACAGGGTTAAGCAATCAGCCCCAGCATTTT | TRBV19 | NA | TRBJ1-5 | few
CASSQGSGGTYGYTF | TGCGCCAGCAGCCAAGGATCTGGCGGTACCTATGGCTACACCTTC | TRBV4-1 | NA | TRBJ1-2 | few
CASSRQVDQPQHF | TGTGCCAGCAGCCGACAGGTGGATCAGCCCCAGCATTTT | TRBV13 | NA | TRBJ1-5 | NA
CASSSWQGEETQYF | TGTGCCAGCAGTTCTTGGCAGGGGGAAGAGACCCAGTACTTC | TRBV6-5 | TRBD1 | TRBJ2-5 | many
CASSLRSAGTNTGELFF | TGTGCCAGCTCACTACGGAGTGCCGGCACGAACACCGGGGAGCTGTTTTTT | TRBV18 | NA | TRBJ2-2 | few
CSAQIRDSNQPQHF | TGCAGTGCCCAAATCCGGGACAGCAATCAGCCCCAGCATTTT | TRBV20-1 | NA | TRBJ1-5 | once
CASNRDSSYEQYF | TGTGCCAGCAACAGGGATAGCTCCTACGAGCAGTACTTC | TRBV6-2/TRBV6-3 | NA | TRBJ2-7 | NA
CASSGRDRVHEQYF | TGCGCCAGCAGCGGCCGGGACAGGGTCCACGAGCAGTACTTC | TRBV5-1 | TRBD1 | TRBJ2-7 | few
CASTGFGLSTDTQYF | TGTGCCAGCACGGGGTTTGGGTTGAGCACAGATACGCAGTATTTT | TRBV6-2/TRBV6-3 | NA | TRBJ2-3 | few
CAISETGGGPSYNEQFF | TGTGCCATCAGTGAGACAGGCGGGGGCCCCAGCTACAATGAGCAGTTCTTC | TRBV10-3 | NA | TRBJ2-1 | NA
CAWGDRRGAFF | TGTGCCTGGGGGGACCGAAGGGGAGCTTTCTTT | TRBV30 | NA | TRBJ1-1 | NA
CASSLSTGPLSTDTQYF | TGCGCCAGCAGCTTGTCAACCGGACCCCTGAGCACAGATACGCAGTATTTT | TRBV5-1 | NA | TRBJ2-3 | few
CASRGGLAGVPLYNEQFF | TGTGCCAGCAGGGGTGGACTAGCGGGGGTACCCCTCTACAATGAGCAGTTCTTC | TRBV6-2/TRBV6-3 | TRBD2 | TRBJ2-1 | many
CASSLDQGALYGYTF | TGTGCCAGCAGCTTAGATCAAGGGGCACTGTATGGCTACACCTTC | TRBV11-2 | NA | TRBJ1-2 | few
CASGTWVGELFF | TGTGCCAGTGGGACTTGGGTCGGGGAGCTGTTTTTT | TRBV19 | NA | TRBJ2-2 | NA
CSAPGGVTSSYNEQFF | TGCAGTGCTCCTGGGGGGGTTACGAGCTCCTACAATGAGCAGTTCTTC | TRBV20-1 | TRBD2 | TRBJ2-1 | NA
CASSQGLADFPGELFF | TGCGCCAGCAGCCAGGGACTAGCGGATTTTCCCGGGGAGCTGTTTTTT | TRBV4-1 | TRBD2 | TRBJ2-2 | few
CASSEWRGISNYGYTF | TGTGCCAGCAGTGAATGGAGGGGCATCTCTAACTATGGCTACACCTTC | TRBV6-1 | NA | TRBJ1-2 | few
CASSPATDTQYF | TGTGCCAGCAGTCCCGCCACAGATACGCAGTATTTT | TRBV6-5 | NA | TRBJ2-3 | few
CASSPSRWNEQFF | TGTGCCAGCAGCCCCAGTCGGTGGAATGAGCAGTTCTTC | TRBV7-2 | NA | TRBJ2-1 | NA
CASRNTDTQYF | TGTGCCAGCAGAAACACAGATACGCAGTATTTT | TRBV28 | NA | TRBJ2-3 | many
CASSEGSRGYTF | TGTGCCAGCAGTGAAGGGTCGCGGGGCTACACCTTC | TRBV6-1 | NA | TRBJ1-2 | NA
CASRLAGVDTQYF | TGTGCCAGCAGACTAGCGGGGGTCGATACGCAGTATTTT | TRBV3-1 | TRBD2 | TRBJ2-3 | few